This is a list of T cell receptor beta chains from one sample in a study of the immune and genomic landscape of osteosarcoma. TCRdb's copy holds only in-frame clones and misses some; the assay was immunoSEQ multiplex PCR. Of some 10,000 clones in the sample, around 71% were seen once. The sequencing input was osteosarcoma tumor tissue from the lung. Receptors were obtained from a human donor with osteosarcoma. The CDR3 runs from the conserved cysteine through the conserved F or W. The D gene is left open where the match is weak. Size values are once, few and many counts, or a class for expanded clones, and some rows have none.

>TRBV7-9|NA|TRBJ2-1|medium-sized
CASSGLRGSSYNEQFF
TGTGCCAGCAGCGGATTGAGGGGGAGCTCCTACAATGAGCAGTTCTTC
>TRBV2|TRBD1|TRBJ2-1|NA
CASSESGGGYNEQFF
TGTGCCAGCAGTGAATCAGGGGGTGGCTACAATGAGCAGTTCTTC
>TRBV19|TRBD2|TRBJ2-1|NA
CASSILVSGSVHEQFF
TGTGCCAGTAGTATCTTAGTTAGCGGGAGTGTCCATGAGCAGTTCTTC
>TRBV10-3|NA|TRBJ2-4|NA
CAISESVLAKNIQYF
TGTGCCATCAGTGAGTCGGTCTTAGCCAAAAACATTCAGTACTTC
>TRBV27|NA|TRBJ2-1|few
CASRFGSYNEQFF
TGTGCCAGTAGGTTTGGATCCTACAATGAGCAGTTCTTC
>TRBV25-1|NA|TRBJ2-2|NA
CASSGIRANTGELFF
TGTGCCAGCAGTGGAATCAGGGCGAACACCGGGGAGCTGTTTTTT
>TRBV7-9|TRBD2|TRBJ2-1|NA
CASSFPLAAYNEQFF
TGTGCCAGCAGCTTCCCGCTAGCGGCCTACAATGAGCAGTTCTTC
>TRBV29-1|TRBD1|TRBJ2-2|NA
CSVDTGVNTGELFF
TGCAGCGTCGACACAGGGGTTAACACCGGGGAGCTGTTTTTT
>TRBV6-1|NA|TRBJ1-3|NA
CASSLSYSGNTIYF
TGTGCCAGCAGCCTGTCATACTCTGGAAACACCATATATTTT
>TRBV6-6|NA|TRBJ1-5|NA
CASGRSSNQPQHF
TGTGCCAGCGGTCGTTCGAGCAATCAGCCCCAGCATTTT
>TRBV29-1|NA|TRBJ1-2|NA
CSVVTGSNYGYTF
TGCAGCGTTGTAACAGGGTCTAACTATGGCTACACCTTC
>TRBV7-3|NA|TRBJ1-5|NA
CASSLTGGPNQPQHF
TGTGCCAGCAGCCTCACTGGGGGCCCCAATCAGCCCCAGCATTTT
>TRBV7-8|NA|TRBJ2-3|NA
CASSLELGPSDTQYF
TGTGCCAGCAGCTTAGAACTAGGTCCTTCAGATACGCAGTATTTT
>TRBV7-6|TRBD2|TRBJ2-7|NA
CASSRLALDEQYF
TGTGCCAGCAGCAGACTAGCGTTAGACGAGCAGTACTTC
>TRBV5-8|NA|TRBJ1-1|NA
CASRRGSWNTEAFF
TGTGCCAGCAGGAGAGGGTCTTGGAACACTGAAGCTTTCTTT
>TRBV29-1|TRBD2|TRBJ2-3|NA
CSESGRTSDTQYF
TGCAGCGAAAGCGGGAGAACTTCAGATACGCAGTATTTT
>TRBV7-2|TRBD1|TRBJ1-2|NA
CASSPRTGRDYGYTF
TGTGCCAGCAGCCCGCGGACAGGGAGGGACTATGGCTACACCTTC
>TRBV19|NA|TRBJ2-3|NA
CASKEAGNTDTQYF
TGTGCCAGTAAGGAGGCGGGAAACACAGATACGCAGTATTTT
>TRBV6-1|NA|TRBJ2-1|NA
CASSERDFDDEQFF
TGTGCCAGCAGTGAAAGGGACTTCGACGATGAGCAGTTCTTC
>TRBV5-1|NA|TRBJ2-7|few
CASSLAQSSYEQYF
TGCGCCAGCAGCTTGGCCCAGAGCTCCTACGAGCAGTACTTC
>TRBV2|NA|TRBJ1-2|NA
CASSEPSTNYGYTF
TGTGCCAGCAGTGAACCGTCCACTAACTATGGCTACACCTTC
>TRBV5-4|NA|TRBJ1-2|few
CASSLEGYGYTF
TGTGCCAGCAGCTTGGAAGGATATGGCTACACCTTC
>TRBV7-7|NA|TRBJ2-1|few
CASSLNQGSYNEQFF
TGTGCCAGCAGCCTTAATCAGGGGTCCTACAATGAGCAGTTCTTC
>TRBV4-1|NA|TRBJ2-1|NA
CASSQGPRSKQFF
TGCGCCAGCAGCCAAGGGCCAAGGAGTAAACAGTTCTTC
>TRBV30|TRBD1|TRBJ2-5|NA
CAWNRDRGQETQYF
TGTGCCTGGAACCGGGACAGGGGGCAAGAGACCCAGTACTTC
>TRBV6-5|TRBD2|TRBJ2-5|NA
CASSLSAGGPETQYF
TGTGCCAGCAGTTTATCAGCGGGAGGGCCGGAGACCCAGTACTTC
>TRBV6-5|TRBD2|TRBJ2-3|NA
CASSTNSGRAGTQYF
TGTGCCAGCAGTACTAATAGCGGGAGGGCTGGTACGCAGTATTTT
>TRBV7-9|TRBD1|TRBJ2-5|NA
CASSKDRVVMETQYF
TGTGCCAGCAGTAAGGACAGGGTCGTTATGGAGACCCAGTACTTC
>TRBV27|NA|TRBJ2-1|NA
CASSPQRRGSYNEQFF
TGTGCCAGCAGTCCTCAGCGGAGAGGCTCCTACAATGAGCAGTTCTTC
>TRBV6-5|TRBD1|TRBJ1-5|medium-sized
CASRRTGRNQPQHF
TGTGCCAGCCGGCGGACAGGGCGCAATCAGCCCCAGCATTTT
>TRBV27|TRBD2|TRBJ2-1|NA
CASSSGLAGYNEQFF
TGTGCCAGCAGTTCTGGGCTAGCGGGGTACAATGAGCAGTTCTTC
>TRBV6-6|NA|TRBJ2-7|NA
CASSYSRDPGHEQYF
TGTGCCAGCAGTTACTCTCGGGACCCTGGCCACGAGCAGTACTTC
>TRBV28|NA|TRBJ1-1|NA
CASGRGFEAFF
TGTGCCAGCGGTAGGGGGTTTGAAGCTTTCTTT
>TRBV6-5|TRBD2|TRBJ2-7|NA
CASSSQLAGVNEQYF
TGTGCCAGCAGTTCCCAACTAGCGGGAGTGAACGAGCAGTACTTC
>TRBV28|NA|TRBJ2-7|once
CASSRIGTGPYEQYF
TGTGCCAGCAGTAGGATTGGAACAGGGCCCTACGAGCAGTACTTC
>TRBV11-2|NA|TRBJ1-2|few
CASSFVGRGKWAYGYTF
TGTGCCAGCAGCTTTGTTGGCAGGGGAAAATGGGCCTATGGCTACACCTTC
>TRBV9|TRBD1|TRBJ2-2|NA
CASSVGRGYANTGELFF
TGTGCCAGCAGCGTAGGCAGGGGGTACGCGAACACCGGGGAGCTGTTTTTT
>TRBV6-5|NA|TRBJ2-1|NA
CASSYSTEYNEQFF
TGTGCCAGCAGTTACTCGACAGAATACAATGAGCAGTTCTTC
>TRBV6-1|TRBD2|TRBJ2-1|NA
CASRAGTSGSDEQFF
TGTGCCAGCAGGGCCGGGACTAGCGGGAGCGATGAGCAGTTCTTC
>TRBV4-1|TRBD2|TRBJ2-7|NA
CASSQESTGLAGGPPSYEQYF
TGCGCCAGCAGCCAAGAATCTACGGGACTAGCGGGAGGTCCACCTTCCTACGAGCAGTACTTC
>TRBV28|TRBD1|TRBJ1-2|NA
CASSPVDRGRRGYTF
TGTGCCAGCAGTCCTGTCGACAGGGGGCGTCGCGGCTACACCTTC
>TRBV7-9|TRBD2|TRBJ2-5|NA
CASGLAGQETQYF
TGTGCCAGCGGACTAGCGGGCCAAGAGACCCAGTACTTC
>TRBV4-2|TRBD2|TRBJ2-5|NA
CASSLGLAETQYF
TGTGCCAGCAGCTTAGGACTAGCAGAGACCCAGTACTTC
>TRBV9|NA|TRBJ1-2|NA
CASSVGYDYGYTF
TGTGCCAGCAGCGTAGGATACGACTATGGCTACACCTTC
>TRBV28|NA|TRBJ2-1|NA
CASSFMAGPEQFF
TGTGCCAGCAGTTTTATGGCGGGACCTGAGCAGTTCTTC
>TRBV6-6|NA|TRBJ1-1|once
CATGNWNTEAFF
TGTGCCACCGGAAATTGGAACACTGAAGCTTTCTTT
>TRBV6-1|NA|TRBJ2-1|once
CASSDRDRGEQFF
TGTGCCAGCAGTGATAGAGACAGAGGTGAGCAGTTCTTC
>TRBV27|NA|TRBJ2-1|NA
CASSYQRQAQFF
TGTGCCAGCAGTTACCAACGACAGGCGCAGTTCTTC